This T cell receptor (beta chain) was obtained from a study of OX40 agonist ivuxolimab in advanced cancers. Study at large: The group had a mean age of around 64 years, ranged from about 20 to 79, and was around 82% male. Study-level findings and limits: CD8+ T cells were the subset that, on average, had more expanded clones than CD4+.

Any history of autoimmune disease or systemic immunosuppression disqualified patients. The data were produced by immunoSEQ multiplex PCR, yet TCRdb's version contains in-frame clones alone and is incomplete. The data show more than 50,000 clones, around 83% seen once. This CDR3 contains 14 residues. The ends were cut back, 9 bases at V and 0 bases at J, with 14 bases in the middle. The germline gives CDR1 LNHDA, CDR2 SQIVND (reference sequence). As for this clone: What it binds is unknown.

This clonotype originated in an adult with an advanced solid tumor such as melanoma, head and neck, liver or kidney cancer. The specimen comprised CD4+ or CD8+ T cells sorted from blood, sampled in a trial of the OX40 agonist ivuxolimab. The chain is built from TRBV19 and TRBJ1-1, with a weak D call TRBD1 (5 bases). In nucleotides, the CDR3 is TGTGCCAGCCTTCGGGGGGGTATGAACACTGAAGCTTTCTTT. As protein: CASLRGGMNTEAFF.